A single sample gave rise to the 17 T cell receptor beta chains below, sequenced in a study of blood T cell repertoires in COVID-19. Profiled with immunoSEQ multiplex PCR; TCRdb holds only in-frame clones, not every one. The repertoire consists of about 400,000 clones, with 86% occurring once and the leading ten covering roughly 1.4%. The sequencing sample was made of peripheral blood. The receptor set was obtained from a woman aged 25 to 39 with active or convalescent COVID-19.

V is TRBV18 and J is TRBJ1-2; 7 nucleotides agree with TRBD1. The germline gives CDR1 KGHSH, CDR2 LQKENI. The CDR3 length is 14 residues. Trimming removed 4 bases from V and 1 base from J; junction bases left unmatched: 3. The CDR3, as DNA: TGTGCCAGCTCACGCGGGACAGATAACTATGGCTACACCTTC. This codes for CASSRGTDNYGYTF.

The chain employs TRBV7-6 and TRBJ2-3, with TRBD2 matching over 8 bases. V was clipped by 5 bases and J by 0 bases; unmatched bases: 7. The germline V gene has CDR1 SGHVS and CDR2 FNYEAQ. The CDR3 consists of 16 residues. In DNA form, the CDR3 reads TGTGCCAGCAGCCCTCGTACTAGCGGTAGCACAGATACGCAGTATTTT. The encoded protein is CASSPRTSGSTDTQYF.

The chain recombines TRBV6-5 with TRBJ2-2, with a possible D match to TRBD2 (5 bases). CDR3 length: 15 residues. The V gene lost 2 bases and the J gene lost 2 bases, with 9 bases spanning the gap. The germline V gene encodes CDR1 MNHEY and CDR2 SVGAGI. The CDR3 here is CASSYTRSNTGELFF. CDR3 bases: TGTGCCAGCAGTTACACTAGATCAAACACCGGGGAGCTGTTTTTT.

The V and J genes are TRBV3-1 (or the pseudogene TRBV3-2) and TRBJ1-1; D remains unclear. CDR3 length: 13 residues. Germline assignment: CDR1 LGHDT and CDR2 YNNKEL (reference sequence). V lost 4 bases and J 1 base, leaving 7 bases between the germline ends. Written as DNA, the CDR3 is TGTGCCAGCAGCCTCGGCGGGAACACTGAAGCTTTCTTT. Protein sequence: CASSLGGNTEAFF.

The J gene is TRBJ1-3, the V gene TRBV3-1 (or the pseudogene TRBV3-2); maybe TRBD1 (5 bases). Trimming removed 1 base at V and 2 bases at J, with 6 bases between. This CDR3 is 14 amino acids long. Germline V lookup: CDR1 LGHDT, CDR2 YNNKEL (reference sequence). CDR3 sequence (DNA): TGTGCCAGCAGCCAAGGGGGCCCTGGAAACACCATATATTTT. This encodes CASSQGGPGNTIYF.

V is TRBV10-3 and J is TRBJ2-3, with TRBD2 identical over 12 bases. Germline V gives CDR1 ENHRY, CDR2 SYGVKD. The CDR3 is 16 amino acids. With 3 bases clipped from V and 2 bases from J, the junction kept 3 bases outside the gene matches. CDR3 coding DNA: TGTGCCATCAGTGAAGCTAGCGGGGGGGCCACAGATACGCAGTATTTT. Encoded protein: CAISEASGGATDTQYF.

V is TRBV19 and J is TRBJ1-1, with D possibly being TRBD1 (5 bases). V was clipped by 7 bases and J by 0 bases, with 15 bases between them. There are 15 residues in the CDR3. Looked up from germline, CDR1 is LNHDA and CDR2 is SQIVND (reference sequence). The CDR3 DNA reads TGTGCCAGTACTGATTGGAGGGGCATGAACACTGAAGCTTTCTTT. This translates into CASTDWRGMNTEAFF.

The J gene is TRBJ2-5, the V gene TRBV4-2; 7 bases line up with TRBD2. V shed 0 bases and J 5 bases; nucleotides not matched to a gene: 15. Germline-derived CDR1 and CDR2 are LGHNA and YNFKEQ. This CDR3 contains 18 residues. CDR3 nucleotides: TGTGCCAGCAGCCAAGATGAACGGGAGGATACGAATGGGGAGACCCAGTACTTC. Its translation: CASSQDEREDTNGETQYF.

The CDR3 DNA sequence: TGTGCCAGCAGCTCACTTACCGGGACTTCCCAACGCAATGAGCAGTTCTTC. It codes for CASSSLTGTSQRNEQFF. The rearrangement joins TRBV7-8 to TRBJ2-1; tentative D call: TRBD2 (6 bases). CDR1 and CDR2 from the germline V gene are SGHVS and FQNEAQ. Trimming removed 4 bases from V and 6 bases from J, with 22 bases in between. The CDR3 contains 17 residues.

This clone was counted a single time. J is TRBJ2-3 and V is TRBV19, with TRBD2 matching over 10 bases. Germline values: CDR1 LNHDA, CDR2 SQIVND (reference sequence). J was trimmed by 7 bases and V by 6 bases; bases with no gene match: 13. There are 16 residues in the CDR3. The CDR3 protein is CASSPPSSGGGNTQYF. CDR3 coding DNA: TGTGCCAGTAGCCCCCCCTCGAGCGGGGGGGGAAATACGCAGTATTTT.

The genes are TRBV9 and TRBJ2-1; possible D gene TRBD2, 5 bases. The germline V gene has CDR1 SGDLS and CDR2 YYNGEE. This CDR3 is built from 16 residues. The V gene lost 4 bases and the J gene lost 6 bases, with 20 bases spanning the gap. Here the CDR3 reads CASSLRGDPIRNEQFF. The CDR3 DNA sequence: TGTGCCAGCAGCCTTCGGGGAGATCCTATTCGCAATGAGCAGTTCTTC.

This clone was counted many times. This chain links TRBV7-8 with TRBJ2-5, with TRBD2 matching 9 bases. The germline gives CDR1 SGHVS, CDR2 FQNEAQ. The CDR3 loop spans 20 amino acids. The J segment lost 1 base and the V segment lost 2 bases, leaving 17 bases of the junction unmatched. The CDR3 DNA sequence: TGTGCCAGCAGCTTACCCCCGGTCACGGTGCGGGGGGGCTTCCAAGAGACCCAGTACTTC. As protein: CASSLPPVTVRGGFQETQYF.

The genes are TRBV29-1 and TRBJ2-3; D remains unclear. Per the germline V gene, CDR1 is SQVTM and CDR2 is ANQGSEA. CDR3 length: 15 amino acids. Deletions cut 6 bases from V and 0 bases from J, with 16 bases between. Here the CDR3 reads CSVAGGTTSTDTQYF. In DNA, the CDR3 is TGCAGCGTCGCTGGCGGAACTACCAGCACAGATACGCAGTATTTT.

This chain uses TRBV18 with TRBJ1-2; D might be TRBD1 (6 bases). The V gene lost 4 bases and the J gene lost 3 bases, with 9 bases spanning the gap. Germline CDR1 and CDR2: KGHSH and LQKENI. The CDR3 consists of 13 residues. The CDR3 protein is CASSRGQHYGYTF. CDR3 nucleotides: TGTGCCAGCTCACGAGGACAGCACTATGGCTACACCTTC.

This chain connects TRBV6-5 to TRBJ1-6; D uncertain. This CDR3 contains 15 residues. V was clipped by 0 bases and J by 6 bases, with 9 bases between them. Germline CDR1 is MNHEY and CDR2 is SVGAGI. Written as DNA, the CDR3 is TGTGCCAGCAGTTACTCGTTGGGCAGTAATTCACCCCTCCACTTT. Protein product: CASSYSLGSNSPLHF.

This chain links TRBV30 with TRBJ2-7; 15 bases align to TRBD2. V lost 3 bases and J lost 6; bases outside the gene matches: 12. The CDR3 has 17 amino acids. The germline V gene has CDR1 GTSNPN and CDR2 SVGIG (reference sequence). CDR3 in amino acids: CAWSGLAGGSNAPEQYF. The CDR3 DNA reads TGTGCCTGGAGCGGACTAGCGGGAGGGAGCAACGCGCCCGAGCAGTACTTC. The complete variable domain, with remaining parts taken from reference TRBV30 and TRBJ2-7, reads SQTIHQWPATLVQPVGSPLSLECTVEGTSNPNLYWYRQAAGRGLQLLFYSVGIGQISSEVPQNLSASRPQDRQFILSSKKLLLSDSGFYLCAWSGLAGGSNAPEQYFGPGTRLTVT.

The chain is built from TRBV19 and TRBJ2-1, with TRBD2 matching over 12 bases. The germline CDR1 and CDR2 sequences are LNHDA and SQIVND (reference sequence). The CDR3 loop spans 16 amino acids. Trimming removed 3 bases from V and 8 bases from J; junction bases left unmatched: 8. In nucleotides, the CDR3 is TGTGCCAGTAGTATTATCGGACTAGCGGGAACTGATGAGCAGTTCTTC. The encoded protein is CASSIIGLAGTDEQFF.